Listed here are 2 T cell receptor beta chains from one sample, sequenced in a study of beta chain features in type 1 diabetes (dated by TCRdb to 2017 to 2018). The antigens these receptors bind are not known. What the study reported, not specific to this receptor: Type 1 diabetes patients showed a moderate but significant shortening of TCRB CDR3 length in all four CD4+ subsets.

The library was built by means of the immunoSEQ multiplex PCR assay. The entire amount of isolated RNA was reverse transcribed using the High Capacity cDNA Reverse Transcription Kit, so the sequenced TCRB transcripts were expressed ones. TCRdb mirrors the immuneACCESS table, restricted to in-frame sequences. Some clones are absent from its copies; in checked studies, under half trace to an unresolved V gene, and the reason for the others is unknown. The sample includes 250,000 to 350,000 clones, with roughly an eighth observed a single time. 0.015% to 0.02% of the sample rests with the top ten. The sequencing sample was made of naive CD4+ T cells from blood. The label giving this sample's cell subset or site can be read as: true naive CD4+ T cells. Receptor source: a man aged 25-45 years with type 1 diabetes.

The chain has TRBV28 and TRBJ1-1; D may be TRBD1 (5 bases). CDR1 MDHEN and CDR2 SYDVKM come from the germline V gene. The CDR3 is 12 amino acids. The CDR3 spells CATALLNTEAFF. The CDR3 DNA follows: TGTGCGACAGCCCTTTTGAACACTGAAGCTTTCTTT.

This clone was seen a handful of times. The J gene is TRBJ1-1, the V gene TRBV28, with 7 bases identical to TRBD1. CDR3 size: 15 residues. V was clipped by 2 bases and J by 5 bases; unmatched bases: 8. The germline V gene has CDR1 MDHEN and CDR2 SYDVKM. This chain's CDR3 is CASSLGAGGKTEAFF. The CDR3 DNA reads TGTGCCAGCAGTTTAGGGGCAGGGGGAAAGACTGAAGCTTTCTTT.